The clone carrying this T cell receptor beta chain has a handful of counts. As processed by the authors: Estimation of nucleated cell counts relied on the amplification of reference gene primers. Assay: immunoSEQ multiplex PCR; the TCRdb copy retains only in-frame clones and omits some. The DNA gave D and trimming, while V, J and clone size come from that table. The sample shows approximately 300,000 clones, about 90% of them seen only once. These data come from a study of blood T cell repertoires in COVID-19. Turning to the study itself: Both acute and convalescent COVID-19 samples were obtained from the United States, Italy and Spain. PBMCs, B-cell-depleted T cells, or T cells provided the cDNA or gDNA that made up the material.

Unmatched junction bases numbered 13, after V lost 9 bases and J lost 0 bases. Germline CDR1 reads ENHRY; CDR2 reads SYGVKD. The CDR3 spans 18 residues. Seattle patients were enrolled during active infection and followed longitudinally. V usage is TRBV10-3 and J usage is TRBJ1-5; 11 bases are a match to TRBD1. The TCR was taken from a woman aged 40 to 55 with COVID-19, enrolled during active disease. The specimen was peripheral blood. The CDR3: CAIPPGQGVFHSNQPQHF. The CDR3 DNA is TGTGCCATTCCTCCGGGACAGGGGGTATTTCATAGCAATCAGCCCCAGCATTTT.